This is a list of T cell receptor beta chains from one sample in a study of T cell responses to AZD1222 COVID-19 vaccine. Profiled with immunoSEQ multiplex PCR; TCRdb holds only in-frame clones, not every one. The profile covers about 120,000 clones, with 88% appearing a single time and over 3% taken by the ten largest. This sample comprised peripheral blood, obtained on day 0 of AZD1222 vaccination. Source of these receptors: an adult in good health. The CDR3 runs from the conserved cysteine through the conserved F or W. The order of the fields is J gene, D gene, V gene, clone size, CDR3 DNA, CDR3 protein. The D gene is left open where the match is weak. Size values are once, few and many counts, or a class for expanded clones, and some rows have none.

TRBJ1-1 | NA | TRBV4-1 | NA | TGCGCCAGCAGCCAAGGGTGGCAGGGCCAGGGAGCTTTCTTT | CASSQGWQGQGAFF
TRBJ1-4 | TRBD1 | TRBV4-3 | once | TGCGCCAGCAGCCCGGACAGGGCGTCGAACGAAAAACTGTTTTTT | CASSPDRASNEKLFF
TRBJ2-6 | NA | TRBV5-5 | NA | TGTGCCAGCAGCAGGACACTCAGCTCTGGGGCCAACGTCCTGACTTTC | CASSRTLSSGANVLTF
TRBJ1-2 | NA | TRBV7-3 | NA | TGTGCCAGCAGCTTATCTCAGGGGTCGTCGAGCTACACCTTC | CASSLSQGSSSYTF
TRBJ2-5 | TRBD2 | TRBV4-2 | few | TGTGCCAGCAGCCAGGGACTAGCGGGGGGCCTTCCCGAGACCCAGTACTTC | CASSQGLAGGLPETQYF
TRBJ1-1 | NA | TRBV5-1 | NA | TGCGCCAGCAGCAGACAGAAACCGAACACTGAAGCTTTCTTT | CASSRQKPNTEAFF
TRBJ1-6 | NA | TRBV12-3/TRBV12-4 | NA | TGTGCCAGCAGTTCAGCGAGGGATTCACCCCTCCACTTT | CASSSARDSPLHF
TRBJ1-4 | TRBD1 | TRBV29-1 | NA | TGCAGCGTGCGGACAGGGGTTGAAAAACTGTTTTTT | CSVRTGVEKLFF
TRBJ2-5 | NA | TRBV15 | NA | TGTGCCACCAGCAGACAGGAAGAGACCCAGTACTTC | CATSRQEETQYF
TRBJ2-1 | NA | TRBV29-1 | few | TGCAGCGTACAGGGGACTACTTCCAATGAGCAGTTCTTC | CSVQGTTSNEQFF
TRBJ2-3 | NA | TRBV5-1 | NA | TGCGCCAGCAGCTTGGAGGGTCCTAGTGGCACAGATACGCAGTATTTT | CASSLEGPSGTDTQYF
TRBJ1-5 | NA | TRBV5-5 | NA | TGTGCCAGCAGCCCGGGAAGGCGGCGGGGCAATCAGCCCCAGCATTTT | CASSPGRRRGNQPQHF
TRBJ1-1 | NA | TRBV10-1 | few | TGCGCCAGCAGTGATATCCCAGGCGCTATGAACACTGAAGCTTTCTTT | CASSDIPGAMNTEAFF
TRBJ1-1 | TRBD1 | TRBV12-5 | NA | TGTGCTAGTGTCGCTGACAGGGGGCTAGTTGAAGCTTTCTTT | CASVADRGLVEAFF
TRBJ1-1 | TRBD1 | TRBV5-6 | NA | TGTGCCAGCAGCCAATGGACAGGGGCAAGGAACACTGAAGCTTTCTTT | CASSQWTGARNTEAFF
TRBJ1-2 | NA | TRBV5-8 | NA | TGTGCCAGCAGTTCGGGGGGATTTAACTATGGCTACACCTTC | CASSSGGFNYGYTF
TRBJ2-1 | NA | TRBV18 | NA | TGTGCCAGCTCACCACCGGGGCCGACCCTGTACAATGAGCAGTTCTTC | CASSPPGPTLYNEQFF
TRBJ1-1 | NA | TRBV4-1 | NA | TGCGCCGCGTCACACACCGGAAGAATGAACACTGAAGCTTTCTTT | CAASHTGRMNTEAFF
TRBJ1-1 | NA | TRBV6-2/TRBV6-3 | NA | TGTGCCAGCAGTTACAGGGGCCAGAACACTGAAGCTTTCTTT | CASSYRGQNTEAFF
TRBJ1-5 | NA | TRBV5-6 | NA | TGTGCCAGCAGCTTGGGGGCAGGGCAATCAAATCAGCCCCAGCATTTT | CASSLGAGQSNQPQHF
TRBJ2-1 | NA | TRBV7-9 | NA | TGTGCCAGCAGCTTAGTGGGTTCCTACAATGAGCAGTTCTTC | CASSLVGSYNEQFF
TRBJ2-7 | NA | TRBV19 | NA | TGTGCCAGTAGTATCAGAATCGCCTACGAGCAGTACTTC | CASSIRIAYEQYF
TRBJ1-2 | NA | TRBV28 | NA | TGTGCCAGCAGCCTAGGGGGGTACTATGGCTACACCTTC | CASSLGGYYGYTF
TRBJ1-4 | TRBD1 | TRBV19 | NA | TGTGCCAGTAACAGACAGGGAACTAATGAAAAACTGTTTTTT | CASNRQGTNEKLFF
TRBJ1-1 | NA | TRBV28 | NA | TGTGCCAGCAGTGCTCCGGGCACTGAAGCTTTCTTT | CASSAPGTEAFF
TRBJ1-4 | NA | TRBV5-1 | few | TGCGCCAGCAGCTTGGAAGGGGGGTCAACTAATGAAAAACTGTTTTTT | CASSLEGGSTNEKLFF
TRBJ1-3 | TRBD1 | TRBV19 | NA | TGTGCCAGTAGCGACACAGGGGAAAGTGGAAACACCATATATTTT | CASSDTGESGNTIYF
TRBJ2-7 | NA | TRBV6-5 | NA | TGTGCCAGCAGTTACGATCGGGGGCCCTACGAGCAGTACTTC | CASSYDRGPYEQYF
TRBJ2-7 | TRBD1 | TRBV19 | NA | TGTGCCAGTAGTATCGCCGGGACAGGAATCTACGAGCAGTACTTC | CASSIAGTGIYEQYF
TRBJ2-2 | TRBD2 | TRBV9 | NA | TGTGCCAGCAGCGTGTTAGCGGGGGATCCCACCGGGGAGCTGTTTTTT | CASSVLAGDPTGELFF
TRBJ1-2 | NA | TRBV4-3 | NA | TGCGCCAGCAGCCAAGGAGGGTGGGGCCAGAGCGGCTACACCTTC | CASSQGGWGQSGYTF
TRBJ2-3 | TRBD2 | TRBV27 | NA | TGTGCCACCGGACTAGCGGGGACAGATACGCAGTATTTT | CATGLAGTDTQYF
TRBJ2-7 | TRBD1 | TRBV7-2 | NA | TGTGCCAGCAGCTTAGGGACAGGGTATGGTGGCGAGCAGTACTTC | CASSLGTGYGGEQYF
TRBJ1-6 | NA | TRBV7-2 | NA | TGTGCCAGCAGCTTAGGGGGGGATGGTCGATCACCCCTCCACTTT | CASSLGGDGRSPLHF
TRBJ2-4 | TRBD2 | TRBV9 | NA | TGTGCCAGCAGCGTAGATTCTAGCGGGGCAAACATTCAGTACTTC | CASSVDSSGANIQYF
TRBJ2-5 | TRBD2 | TRBV19 | NA | TGTGCCAGTAGTTGGACTAGCCATGGGGAGACCCAGTACTTC | CASSWTSHGETQYF
TRBJ1-1 | NA | TRBV13 | NA | TGTGCCAGCAGCTTAAGTCTTCAGGGAACTGAAGCTTTCTTT | CASSLSLQGTEAFF
TRBJ2-1 | TRBD1 | TRBV5-1 | once | TGCGCCAGCAGGGATGGGACAGGAGAACCTTTCTTC | CASRDGTGEPFF
TRBJ2-3 | TRBD2 | TRBV10-2 | NA | TGCGCCACCCCGGGGAGCGGGGGGGCCTCGGGCACAGATACGCAGTATTTT | CATPGSGGASGTDTQYF
TRBJ1-2 | NA | TRBV28 | once | TGTGCCAGTCTCGAGACAGGACTTAACTATGGCTACACCTTC | CASLETGLNYGYTF
TRBJ1-5 | NA | TRBV12-3/TRBV12-4 | NA | TGTGCCAGCAGTTTAGAGGGAGATCGGACCCAGCATTTT | CASSLEGDRTQHF
TRBJ1-4 | NA | TRBV2 | NA | TGTGCCAGCAGTAATCAGCGGGGGCACAGGTTCTTGAATGAAAAACTGTTTTTT | CASSNQRGHRFLNEKLFF
TRBJ2-5 | NA | TRBV20-1 | NA | TGCAGTGCTAGAGATTTACAGACCCAGTACTTC | CSARDLQTQYF
TRBJ2-7 | NA | TRBV4-2 | NA | TGTGCCAGCAGCCAAGGGAGCCCTGACACTTCCTACGAGCAGTACTTC | CASSQGSPDTSYEQYF
TRBJ1-2 | NA | TRBV5-6 | NA | TGTGCCAGCAGCAGGGACGGCGGAGGCTACACCTTC | CASSRDGGGYTF
TRBJ1-1 | TRBD1 | TRBV29-1 | NA | TGCAGCGTTTATCAGGGGGGAACTGAAGCTTTCTTT | CSVYQGGTEAFF
TRBJ1-1 | TRBD1 | TRBV5-6 | NA | TGTGCCAGCAGCTTGGAGACAGGGTGGGGCACTGAAGCTTTCTTT | CASSLETGWGTEAFF
TRBJ2-6 | TRBD1 | TRBV10-3 | NA | TGTGCCATCAGCGACAGGGACCCCGGGGCCAACGTCCTGACTTTC | CAISDRDPGANVLTF
TRBJ2-2 | NA | TRBV19 | NA | TGTGCCAGTAGTACCACGCCGGGAACCATCACCGGGGAGCTGTTTTTT | CASSTTPGTITGELFF
TRBJ1-2 | NA | TRBV9 | NA | TGTGCCAGCAGCGTAGCGGTGGGCAGGGGTAACTATGGCTACACCTTC | CASSVAVGRGNYGYTF
TRBJ1-1 | NA | TRBV2 | NA | TGTGCCAGCAGTGTTCGAGCAGCCCAGAACACTGAAGCTTTCTTT | CASSVRAAQNTEAFF
TRBJ1-6 | TRBD1 | TRBV9 | NA | TGTGCCAGCAGCGTAGAAGACAGGGAGAATTCACCCCTCCACTTT | CASSVEDRENSPLHF
TRBJ1-2 | TRBD1 | TRBV6-5 | NA | TGTGCCAGCAGTTACTATGGACAGGGAGAAGGCTACACCTTC | CASSYYGQGEGYTF
TRBJ1-4 | TRBD1 | TRBV14 | NA | TGTGCCAGCAGCCAAGATAGAGGGGGCGGTGTCCCAGAAAAACTGTTTTTT | CASSQDRGGGVPEKLFF
TRBJ1-4 | TRBD1 | TRBV7-9 | NA | TGTGCCAGCAGCTTAGACAGGGGGGCCAATGAAAAACTGTTTTTT | CASSLDRGANEKLFF
TRBJ1-5 | TRBD1 | TRBV7-9 | NA | TGTGCCAGCGGCCCAGCAGACAGGGCACATCAGCCCCAGCATTTT | CASGPADRAHQPQHF
TRBJ1-5 | NA | TRBV12-3/TRBV12-4 | NA | TGTGCCAGCAGTTTCAGGACGGCTGGGCCCCAGCATTTT | CASSFRTAGPQHF
TRBJ1-2 | TRBD1 | TRBV7-9 | NA | TGTGCCAGCAGCTTAGGGGCGGGACAGGAGGTCTATGGCTACACCTTC | CASSLGAGQEVYGYTF
TRBJ2-1 | NA | TRBV7-9 | NA | TGTGCCGGGGATGGTTGGCGGGGGCGGAATGAGCAGTTCTTC | CAGDGWRGRNEQFF